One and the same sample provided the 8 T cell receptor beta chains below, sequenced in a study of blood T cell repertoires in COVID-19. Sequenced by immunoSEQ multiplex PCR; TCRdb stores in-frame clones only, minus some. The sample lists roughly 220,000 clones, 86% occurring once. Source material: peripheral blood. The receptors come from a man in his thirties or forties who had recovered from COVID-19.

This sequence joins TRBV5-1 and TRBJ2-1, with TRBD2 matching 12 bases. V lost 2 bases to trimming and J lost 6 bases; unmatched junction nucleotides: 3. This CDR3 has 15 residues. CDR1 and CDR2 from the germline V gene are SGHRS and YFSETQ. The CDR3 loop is CASSLLAGGGNEQFF. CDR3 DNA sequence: TGCGCCAGCAGCTTACTAGCGGGGGGTGGCAATGAGCAGTTCTTC.

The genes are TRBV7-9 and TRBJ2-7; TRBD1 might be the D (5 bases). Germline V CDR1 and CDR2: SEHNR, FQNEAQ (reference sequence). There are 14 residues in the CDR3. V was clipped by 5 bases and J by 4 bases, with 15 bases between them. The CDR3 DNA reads TGTGCCAGCAGCCCCCCCCGGACAAATTACGAGCAGTACTTC. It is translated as CASSPPRTNYEQYF.

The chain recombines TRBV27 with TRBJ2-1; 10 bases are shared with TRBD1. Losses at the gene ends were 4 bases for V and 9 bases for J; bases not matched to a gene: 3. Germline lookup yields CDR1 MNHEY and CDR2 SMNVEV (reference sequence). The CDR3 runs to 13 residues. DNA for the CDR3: TGTGCCAGCAGTTGGACAGGGGGGGTTGAGCAGTTCTTC. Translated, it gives CASSWTGGVEQFF.

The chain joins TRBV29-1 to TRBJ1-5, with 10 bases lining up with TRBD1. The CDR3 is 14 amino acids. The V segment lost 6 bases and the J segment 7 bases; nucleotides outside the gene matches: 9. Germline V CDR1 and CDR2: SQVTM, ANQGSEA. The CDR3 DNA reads TGCAGCGTCCAGGGGACAGGGGTTGAACAGCCCCAGCATTTT. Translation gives CSVQGTGVEQPQHF. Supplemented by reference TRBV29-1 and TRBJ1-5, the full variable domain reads SAVISQKPSRDICQRGTSLTIQCQVDSQVTMMFWYRQQPGQSLTLIATANQGSEATYESGFVIDKFPISRPNLTFSTLTVSNMSPEDSSIYLCSVQGTGVEQPQHFGDGTRLSIL.

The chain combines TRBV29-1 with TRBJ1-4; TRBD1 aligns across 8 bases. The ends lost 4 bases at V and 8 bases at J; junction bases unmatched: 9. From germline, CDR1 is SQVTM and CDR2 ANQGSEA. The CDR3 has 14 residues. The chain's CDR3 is CSVGTQGAREKLFF. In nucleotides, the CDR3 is TGCAGCGTTGGGACTCAGGGGGCGAGGGAAAAACTGTTTTTT.

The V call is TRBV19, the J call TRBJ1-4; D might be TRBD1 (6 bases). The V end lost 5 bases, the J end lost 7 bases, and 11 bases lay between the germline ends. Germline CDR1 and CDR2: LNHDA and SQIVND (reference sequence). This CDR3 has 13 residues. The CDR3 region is CASSSQGSEKLFF. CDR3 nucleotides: TGTGCCAGTAGTTCACAGGGAAGTGAAAAACTGTTTTTT.

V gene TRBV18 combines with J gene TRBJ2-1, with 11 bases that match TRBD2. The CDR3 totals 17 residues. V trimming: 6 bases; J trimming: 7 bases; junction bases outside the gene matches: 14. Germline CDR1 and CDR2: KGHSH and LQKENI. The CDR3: CASSRGGLAVTENEQFF. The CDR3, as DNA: TGTGCCAGCTCCCGAGGGGGACTAGCGGTAACGGAGAATGAGCAGTTCTTC.

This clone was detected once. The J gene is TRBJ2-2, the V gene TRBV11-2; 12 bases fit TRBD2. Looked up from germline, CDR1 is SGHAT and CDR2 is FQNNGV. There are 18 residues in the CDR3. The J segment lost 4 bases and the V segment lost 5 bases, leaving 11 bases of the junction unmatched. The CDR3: CASSPHGLAGGSTGELFF. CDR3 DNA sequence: TGTGCCAGCAGCCCTCATGGGCTAGCGGGGGGGAGCACCGGGGAGCTGTTTTTT.